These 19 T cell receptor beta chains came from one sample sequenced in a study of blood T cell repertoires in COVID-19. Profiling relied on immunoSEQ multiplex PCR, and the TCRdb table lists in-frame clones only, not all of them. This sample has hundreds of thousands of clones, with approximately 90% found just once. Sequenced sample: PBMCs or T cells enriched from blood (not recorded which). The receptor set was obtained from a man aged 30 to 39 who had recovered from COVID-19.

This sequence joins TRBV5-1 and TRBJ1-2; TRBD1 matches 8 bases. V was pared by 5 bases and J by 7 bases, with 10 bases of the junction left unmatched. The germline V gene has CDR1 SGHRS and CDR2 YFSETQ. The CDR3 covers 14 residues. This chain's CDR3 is CASSFDRGLRGYTF. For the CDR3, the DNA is TGCGCCAGCAGTTTCGACAGGGGTTTACGTGGCTACACCTTC.

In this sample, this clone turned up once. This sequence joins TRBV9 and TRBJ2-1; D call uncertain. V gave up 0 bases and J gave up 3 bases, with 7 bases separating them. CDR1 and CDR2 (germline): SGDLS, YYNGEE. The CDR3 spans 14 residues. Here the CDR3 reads CASSVAESYNEQFF. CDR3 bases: TGTGCCAGCAGCGTAGCGGAGAGCTACAATGAGCAGTTCTTC.

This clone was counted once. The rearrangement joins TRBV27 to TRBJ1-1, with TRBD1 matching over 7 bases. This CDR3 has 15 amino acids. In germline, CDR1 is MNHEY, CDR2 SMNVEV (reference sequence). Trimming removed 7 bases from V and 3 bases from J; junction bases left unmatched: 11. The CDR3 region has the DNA TGTGCCAGCATTAGGTTACAAGGGGGCTACACTGAAGCTTTCTTT. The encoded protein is CASIRLQGGYTEAFF.

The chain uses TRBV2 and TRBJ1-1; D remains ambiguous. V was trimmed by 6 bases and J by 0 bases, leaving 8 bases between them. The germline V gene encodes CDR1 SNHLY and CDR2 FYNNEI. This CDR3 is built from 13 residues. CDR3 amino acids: CASSGGLNTEAFF. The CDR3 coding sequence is TGTGCCAGCAGCGGAGGATTGAACACTGAAGCTTTCTTT.

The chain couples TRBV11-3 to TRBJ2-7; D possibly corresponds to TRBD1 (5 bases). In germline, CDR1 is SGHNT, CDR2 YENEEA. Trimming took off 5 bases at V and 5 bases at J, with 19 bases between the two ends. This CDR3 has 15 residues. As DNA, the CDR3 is TGTGCCAGCAGCCCCGGTGGGCAGGGTTACCACGAGCAGTACTTC. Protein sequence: CASSPGGQGYHEQYF. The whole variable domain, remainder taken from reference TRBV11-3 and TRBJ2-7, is EAGVVQSPRYKIIEKKQPVAFWCNPISGHNTLYWYLQNLGQGPELLIRYENEEAVDDSQLPKDRFSAERLKGVDSTLKIQPAELGDSAVYLCASSPGGQGYHEQYFGPGTRLTVT.

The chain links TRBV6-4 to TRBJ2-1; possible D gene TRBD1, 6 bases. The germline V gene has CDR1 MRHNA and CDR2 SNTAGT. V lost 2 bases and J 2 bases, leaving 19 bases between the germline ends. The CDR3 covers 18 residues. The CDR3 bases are TGTGCCAGCAGTGACGAAGGCTGGCAACAGGGAGCCTACAATGAGCAGTTCTTC. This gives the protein CASSDEGWQQGAYNEQFF.

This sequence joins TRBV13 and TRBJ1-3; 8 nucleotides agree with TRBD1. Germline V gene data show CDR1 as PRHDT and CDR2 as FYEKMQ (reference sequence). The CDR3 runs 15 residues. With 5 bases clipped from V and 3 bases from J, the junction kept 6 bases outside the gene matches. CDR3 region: CASSLSGGFGNTIYF. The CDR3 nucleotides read TGTGCCAGCAGCCTATCAGGGGGCTTTGGAAACACCATATATTTT. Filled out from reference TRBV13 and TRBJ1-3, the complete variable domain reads AAGVIQSPRHLIKEKRETATLKCYPIPRHDTVYWYQQGPGQDPQFLISFYEKMQSDKGSIPDRFSAQQFSDYHSELNMSSLELGDSALYFCASSLSGGFGNTIYFGEGSWLTVV.

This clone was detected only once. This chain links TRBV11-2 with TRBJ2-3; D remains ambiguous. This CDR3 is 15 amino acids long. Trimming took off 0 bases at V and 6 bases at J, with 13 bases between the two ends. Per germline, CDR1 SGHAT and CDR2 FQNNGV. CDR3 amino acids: CASSLEFLGGDTQYF. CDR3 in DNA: TGTGCCAGCAGCTTAGAATTCCTAGGTGGGGATACGCAGTATTTT. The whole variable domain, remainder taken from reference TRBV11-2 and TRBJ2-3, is EAGVAQSPRYKIIEKRQSVAFWCNPISGHATLYWYQQILGQGPKLLIQFQNNGVVDDSQLPKDRFSAERLKGVDSTLKIQPAKLEDSAVYLCASSLEFLGGDTQYFGPGTRLTVL.

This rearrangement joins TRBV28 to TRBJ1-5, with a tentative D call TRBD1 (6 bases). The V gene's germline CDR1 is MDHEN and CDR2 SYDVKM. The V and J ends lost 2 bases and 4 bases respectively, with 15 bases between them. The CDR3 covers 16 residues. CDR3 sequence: CASSLTHRVTNQPQHF. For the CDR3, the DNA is TGTGCCAGCAGTTTAACCCACAGGGTAACAAATCAGCCCCAGCATTTT.

CDR3 protein: CASKTGWHLNTEAFF. In DNA, the CDR3 is TGTGCCAGCAAAACGGGATGGCACTTGAACACTGAAGCTTTCTTT. V is TRBV2 and J is TRBJ1-1; no clear D gene. CDR3 length: 15 residues. The V end was cut by 7 bases, the J end by 0 bases, with 15 bases between. Germline values: CDR1 SNHLY, CDR2 FYNNEI.

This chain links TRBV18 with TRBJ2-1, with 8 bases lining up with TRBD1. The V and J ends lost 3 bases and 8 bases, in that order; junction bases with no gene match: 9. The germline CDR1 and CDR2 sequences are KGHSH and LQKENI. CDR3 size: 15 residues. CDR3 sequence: CASSPDRGRGDEQFF. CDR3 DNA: TGTGCCAGCTCACCCGACAGGGGACGGGGCGATGAGCAGTTCTTC.

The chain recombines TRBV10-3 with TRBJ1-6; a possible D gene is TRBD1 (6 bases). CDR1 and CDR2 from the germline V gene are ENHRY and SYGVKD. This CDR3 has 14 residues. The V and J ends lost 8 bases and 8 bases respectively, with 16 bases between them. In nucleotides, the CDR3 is TGTGCCATCGGGGAACAGGGTTCCCATTCACCCCTCCACTTT. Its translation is CAIGEQGSHSPLHF.

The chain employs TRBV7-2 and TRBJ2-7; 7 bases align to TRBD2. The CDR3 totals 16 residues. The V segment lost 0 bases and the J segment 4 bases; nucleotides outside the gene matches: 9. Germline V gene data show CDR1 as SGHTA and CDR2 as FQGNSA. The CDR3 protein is CASSLAGGSRNYEQYF. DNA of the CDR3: TGTGCCAGCAGCTTAGCAGGCGGGAGCCGAAATTACGAGCAGTACTTC.

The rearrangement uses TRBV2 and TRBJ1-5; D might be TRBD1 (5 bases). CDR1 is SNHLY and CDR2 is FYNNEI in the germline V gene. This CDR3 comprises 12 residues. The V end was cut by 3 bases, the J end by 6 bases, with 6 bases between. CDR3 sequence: CASSDGGQPQHF. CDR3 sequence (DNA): TGTGCCAGCAGTGACGGGGGTCAGCCCCAGCATTTT.

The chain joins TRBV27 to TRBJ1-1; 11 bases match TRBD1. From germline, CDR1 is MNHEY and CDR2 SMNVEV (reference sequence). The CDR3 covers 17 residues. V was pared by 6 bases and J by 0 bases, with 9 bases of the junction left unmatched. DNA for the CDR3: TGTGCCAGCAGGCCCGGGACAGGGGGGGCAATGAACACTGAAGCTTTCTTT. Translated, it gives CASRPGTGGAMNTEAFF.

DNA of the CDR3: TGTGCCATCAGTTTCCGCGGAGGCGGGAGAGGGTACGAGCAGTACTTC. Its translation: CAISFRGGGRGYEQYF. The V gene is TRBV10-3, the J gene TRBJ2-7; TRBD2 matches at 7 bases. The CDR3 runs 16 residues. V lost 5 bases to trimming and J lost 4 bases; unmatched junction nucleotides: 14. CDR1 ENHRY and CDR2 SYGVKD come from the germline V gene.

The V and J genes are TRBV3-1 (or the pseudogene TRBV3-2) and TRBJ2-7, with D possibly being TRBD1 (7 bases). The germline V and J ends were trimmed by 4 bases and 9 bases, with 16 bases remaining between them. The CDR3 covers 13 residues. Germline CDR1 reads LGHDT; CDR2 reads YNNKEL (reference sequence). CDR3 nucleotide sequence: TGTGCCAGCAGCCTCAGGGTCCAGGGGGGGCAGTACTTC. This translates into CASSLRVQGGQYF.

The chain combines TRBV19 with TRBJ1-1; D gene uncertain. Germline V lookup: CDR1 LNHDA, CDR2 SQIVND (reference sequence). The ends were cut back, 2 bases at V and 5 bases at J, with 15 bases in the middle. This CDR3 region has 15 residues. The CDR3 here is CASSITPVTWTEAFF. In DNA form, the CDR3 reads TGTGCCAGTAGTATAACCCCGGTCACTTGGACTGAAGCTTTCTTT.

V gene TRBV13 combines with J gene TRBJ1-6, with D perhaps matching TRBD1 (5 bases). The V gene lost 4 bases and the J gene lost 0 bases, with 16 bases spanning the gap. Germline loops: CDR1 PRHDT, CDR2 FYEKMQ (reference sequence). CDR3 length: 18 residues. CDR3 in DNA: TGTGCCAGCAGCTCCCGGACAACCGAGAGCTCCTATAATTCACCCCTCCACTTT. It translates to CASSSRTTESSYNSPLHF.